Each of the 2 T cell receptor beta chains below was sequenced from the same sample in a study of identical twins. Using its own MiXCR run on the 5' RACE reads, TCRdb lists one record per CDR3 protein. The data show roughly 750,000 distinct CDR3 sequences, about 20% seen once. These data were likewise used in another study, on T cells expressing NK-cell markers.

The sample was PBMCs. These receptors all stem from a woman in her late teens or twenties in good health.

This clonotype was found a few times. This chain links TRBV20-1 with TRBJ2-7; a possible D gene is TRBD1 (6 bases). Per germline, CDR1 DFQATT and CDR2 SNEGSKA (reference sequence). V lost 4 bases and J 3 bases, leaving 13 bases between the germline ends. CDR3 length: 13 amino acids. The CDR3 reads CSAKGQGYYEQYF. The CDR3 DNA is TGCAGTGCTAAAGGGCAGGGGTACTACGAGCAGTACTTC.

The chain combines TRBV9 with TRBJ2-7, with D possibly TRBD2 on 5 matching bases. The length of the CDR3 is 16 residues. The V and J ends lost 1 base and 7 bases respectively, with 21 bases between them. Germline V gene data show CDR1 as SGDLS and CDR2 as YYNGEE. CDR3: CASSVTMGEGLGEQYF. The CDR3 region has the DNA TGTGCCAGCAGCGTAACTATGGGAGAAGGGCTAGGAGAGCAGTACTTC.